These T cell receptor beta chains were read from a single sample in a study of CD4 and CD8 cells across lung adenocarcinoma regions. TCRdb ran MiXCR on the PCR reads and lists one entry per CDR3 protein. The sample lists around 11,000 distinct CDR3 sequences, 53% seen once, with 20% in the top ten. Sample: CD4+ T cells from the center of a lung tumor. All receptors derive from a male donor with lung adenocarcinoma. The CD4 and CD8 labels of this study may be unreliable. Both conserved end residues are part of each CDR3. Fields, in order: J gene, D gene, V gene, CDR3 length, clone size, CDR3 protein, CDR3 DNA. The D gene is left open where the match is weak. Size is stated for part of the rows, as once, few or many counts, or as a class when the clone is expanded.

TRBJ2-3 NA TRBV27 11 NA CASSSYDTQYF TGTGCCAGCAGTTCGTACGATACGCAGTATTTT
TRBJ1-2 TRBD1 TRBV6-5 15 medium-sized CASSYPRQGSDGYTF TGTGCCAGCAGTTACCCGAGACAGGGTAGCGATGGCTACACCTTC
TRBJ2-7 NA TRBV6-1 13 NA CASSRDTNGEQYF TGTGCCAGCAGTAGGGACACGAACGGCGAGCAGTACTTC
TRBJ2-4 NA TRBV10-3 14 NA CRVWGLFGKDTQYF TGTCGCGTCTGGGGGCTGTTTGGGAAAGATACGCAGTACTTC
TRBJ2-4 NA TRBV6-1 16 NA CASSETGRGGKNTQYF TGTGCCAGCAGTGAAACGGGGCGGGGAGGCAAAAATACGCAGTATTTC
TRBJ2-1 TRBD1 TRBV27 16 medium-sized CASSFRFGQGSGEQFF TGTGCCAGCAGTTTCAGATTCGGACAGGGTAGTGGTGAGCAGTTCTTC
TRBJ2-1 NA TRBV12-3/TRBV12-4 17 many CASSLMRLAFKHNEQFF TGTGCCAGCAGTTTAATGAGGTTAGCGTTTAAGCATAATGAGCAGTTCTTC
TRBJ2-7 TRBD2 TRBV12-3/TRBV12-4 14 NA CASRGSGESYEQYF TGTGCCAGCAGGGGTAGCGGGGAATCCTACGAGCAGTACTTC
TRBJ2-1 TRBD1 TRBV6-1 15 medium-sized CASSDQGANYNEQFF TGTGCCAGCAGTGACCAGGGGGCTAACTACAATGAGCAGTTCTTC
TRBJ2-1 TRBD2 TRBV10-2 15 NA CASSVSSGSVNEQFF TGCGCCAGCAGTGTATCTAGCGGGAGTGTCAATGAGCAGTTCTTC
TRBJ2-4 TRBD2 TRBV6-4 15 once CASSDGSGSADIQYF TGTGCCAGCAGTGACGGGAGCGGGAGTGCAGACATTCAGTACTTC
TRBJ2-7 NA TRBV7-9 16 few CASSLGSAGARYEQYF TGTGCCAGCAGCTTAGGATCGGCAGGGGCAAGATACGAGCAGTACTTC
TRBJ2-1 NA TRBV6-1 16 NA CASSEARGDPYNEQFF TGTGCCAGCAGTGAAGCGCGCGGGGACCCCTACAATGAGCAGTTCTTC
TRBJ2-3 TRBD2 TRBV4-1 16 NA CASSPEESGGTETQYF TGCGCCAGCAGCCCCGAGGAAAGCGGGGGCACAGAGACCCAGTATTTC
TRBJ2-5 TRBD2 TRBV6-4 13 NA CASRAGGQETQYF TGTGCCAGCAGGGCGGGAGGCCAAGAGACGCAGTACTTC
TRBJ2-3 NA TRBV27 12 few CASSSPPDTQYF TGTGCCAGCAGTTCCCCGCCGGATACGCAGTATTTT
TRBJ2-1 TRBD2 TRBV7-2 15 few CASSLANGRGNEQFF TGTGCCAGCAGCTTAGCGAACGGGAGGGGGAATGAGCAGTTCTTC
TRBJ1-2 TRBD1 TRBV12-3/TRBV12-4 13 once CASSLTGSGYYTF TGTGCCAGCAGTTTGACAGGGTCAGGGTACTACACCTTC
TRBJ2-3 TRBD2 TRBV6-1 15 once CARGEGSGEQETQYF TGTGCCAGGGGTGAGGGGAGCGGGGAGCAAGAGACGCAGTATTTT
TRBJ2-3 NA TRBV6-1 14 NA CAGSRRGNPETQYF TGTGCCGGCAGTCGCCGGGGCAACCCAGAGACGCAGTACTTT
TRBJ2-1 TRBD2 TRBV6-1 18 many CASSHPGTSGTSYNEQFF TGTGCCAGCAGCCACCCTGGGACTAGCGGGACCTCCTACAATGAGCAGTTCTTC
TRBJ1-2 NA TRBV6-1 15 many CASSEYWSGNYGYTF TGTGCCAGCAGTGAATATTGGTCAGGGAACTATGGCTACACCTTC
TRBJ2-4 NA TRBV6-1 14 NA CAGRETRAKDIQYF TGTGCGGGCAGGGAAACCCGAGCCAAAGACATCCAGTACTTC
TRBJ2-3 TRBD2 TRBV10-1 15 NA CASSDIAGGTDIQYF TGCGCCAGCAGTGACATAGCGGGTGGCACAGATATTCAGTACTTT
TRBJ2-7 TRBD2 TRBV6-5 15 NA CASSSAASGSYEQYF TGTGCCAGCAGTTCGGCCGCTAGCGGATCCTACGAGCAGTACTTC